This T cell receptor (beta chain) was documented in a study of early T cells in non-severe SARS-CoV-2 infection. Whole-study context: Alpha and beta chains were unpaired, from unsorted whole-blood bulk RNA.

The CDR3 runs 14 residues. V lost 5 bases and J lost 1, with 12 bases in between. The germline V gene encodes CDR1 DFQATT and CDR2 SNEGSKA (reference sequence). As part of library construction, unique molecular identifiers were attached to individual cDNA molecules. TCRdb reprocessed the 5' RACE reads via MiXCR and lists one record per CDR3 protein. In the table there are about 110,000 distinct CDR3 sequences, over 9.5% of which are singletons. This chain uses TRBV20-1 with TRBJ1-5, with TRBD1 as a possible D gene (5 bases). Sequences were derived from whole blood, sampled at baseline. This TCR derives from an adult who was a healthcare worker with PCR-confirmed SARS-CoV-2 infection or an uninfected control (not recorded which). The CDR3 region has the DNA TGCAGTGCTTTGCCCGACAGCAGCAATCAGCCCCAGCATTTT. Translation: CSALPDSSNQPQHF.